This T cell receptor (beta chain) was recovered during a study of vaccination and CD4 T cells after COVID-19. On the study more broadly: Two of the convalescents were Hispanic, and convalescents were six males and four females. Cultures acting as controls obtained a CEFX pool, an HIV-1 Nef pool, or no peptide.

Germline values: CDR1 SGHNT, CDR2 YENEEA. V was cut by 5 bases and J by 7 bases, with 15 bases left in between. CDR3 length equals 14 residues. Sequenced with the Oncomine TCR Beta short-read assay was DNA taken from cultured CD4+ T cells. Someone extracted genomic DNA from cultured CD4+ T cells. Using its own MiXCR run on the PCR reads, TCRdb lists one record per CDR3 protein. The top ten clones hold around 8% of a sample with about 12,000 distinct CDR3 sequences, 50% to 75% of them seen once. For this clonotype: The antigen is unknown.

The treatment here: approximately 11-day PBMC culture with coronavirus spike peptide pools or control peptides (ViraFEST assay). The origin of this receptor is a human donor who had recovered from COVID-19. The sequenced material came from CD4+ T cells from blood, cultured in vitro. This chain uses TRBV11-3 with TRBJ2-1, with a tentative D call TRBD2 (6 bases). Here the CDR3 reads CASSRGGDWNEQFF. The CDR3 nucleotides read TGTGCCAGCAGCCGAGGAGGGGATTGGAATGAGCAGTTCTTC.